This record concerns one TCR beta chain sequence. The study ran its PCR with 60 Vbeta and 13 Jbeta primers. TCRdb keeps only in-frame clones here, not all; method: immunoSEQ multiplex PCR. The top ten clones hold roughly 2% of a sample with under 200,000 clones, approximately 75% of them seen once. The data stem from a study of cytomegalovirus exposure and HLA in healthy donors. Germline V gene sequence: CDR1 SGHRS, CDR2 YFSETQ. The CDR3 is 16 residues long. The ends were cut back, 5 bases at V and 4 bases at J, with 18 bases in the middle. Those who donated were healthy bone marrow donors. The TCR originated in a woman aged 18-29 years in good health and CMV-seronegative. The chain links TRBV5-1 to TRBJ2-2, with unresolved D. The sample comprised PBMCs. In nucleotides, the CDR3 is TGCGCCAGCAGACCAAGGATTCTAGGCTCCACCGGGGAGCTGTTTTTT. Protein product: CASRPRILGSTGELFF.